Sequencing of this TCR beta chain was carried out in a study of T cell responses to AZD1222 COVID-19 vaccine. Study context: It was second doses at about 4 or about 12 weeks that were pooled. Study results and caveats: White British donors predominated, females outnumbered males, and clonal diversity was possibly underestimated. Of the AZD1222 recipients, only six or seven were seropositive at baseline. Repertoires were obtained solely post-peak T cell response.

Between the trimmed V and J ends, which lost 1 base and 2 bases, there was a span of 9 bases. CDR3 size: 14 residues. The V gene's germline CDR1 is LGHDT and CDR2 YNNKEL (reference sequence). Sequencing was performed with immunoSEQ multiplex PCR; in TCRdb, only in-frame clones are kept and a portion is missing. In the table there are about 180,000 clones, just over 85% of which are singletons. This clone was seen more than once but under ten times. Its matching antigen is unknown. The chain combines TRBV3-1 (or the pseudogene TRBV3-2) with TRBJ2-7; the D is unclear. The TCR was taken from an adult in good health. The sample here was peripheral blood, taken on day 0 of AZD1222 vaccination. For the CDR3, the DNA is TGTGCCAGCAGCCAAGCTGTCCAACCCTACGAGCAGTACTTC. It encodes CASSQAVQPYEQYF.